The next 5 T cell receptor beta chains were all read from a single sample in a study of shared clonotypes between healthy human individuals. The repertoire was sequenced with immunoSEQ multiplex PCR; TCRdb's copy has only in-frame clones and lacks some. The repertoire holds around 640,000 clones, with about 95% as singletons. Naive CD8 cells lacked CD45RO, underwent positive selection for CCR7 and left out terminally differentiated effector memory CD45RA+ cells. The sample was naive CD8+ T cells sorted from blood. These receptors were taken from a woman between 25 and 40 years old in good health.

About this clone itself: The same CDR3 also results from other DNA sequences found in this sample. This chain links TRBV27 with TRBJ2-7; maybe TRBD1 (5 bases). The germline CDR1 and CDR2 sequences are MNHEY and SMNVEV (reference sequence). The length of the CDR3 is 11 residues. Trimming cost V 6 bases and J 5 bases, with 8 bases left between them. CDR3 sequence (DNA): TGTGCCAGCAGCCCAGGGAACGAGCAGTACTTC. It yields the protein CASSPGNEQYF.

The CDR3 DNA reads TGTGCCAGCAGCTTAGGATCGGTACGGCAGTGGAGCACTGAAGCTTTCTTT. Encoded protein: CASSLGSVRQWSTEAFF. The chain uses TRBV11-2 and TRBJ1-1; D uncertain. The CDR3 totals 17 residues. Germline CDR1 SGHAT, CDR2 FQNNGV. Trimming took 1 base from V and 4 from J, leaving 19 bases between them. Combining the CDR3 with reference TRBV11-2 and TRBJ1-1 gives the whole variable domain EAGVAQSPRYKIIEKRQSVAFWCNPISGHATLYWYQQILGQGPKLLIQFQNNGVVDDSQLPKDRFSAERLKGVDSTLKIQPAKLEDSAVYLCASSLGSVRQWSTEAFFGQGTRLTVV.

The gene calls are TRBV29-1 and TRBJ2-1, with D possibly matching TRBD2 (5 bases). This CDR3 spans 13 amino acids. Germline lookup yields CDR1 SQVTM and CDR2 ANQGSEA. The ends were cut back, 1 base at V and 3 bases at J, with 7 bases in the middle. The DNA for the CDR3 is TGCAGCGTTGAAGGGAGCGGCTACAATGAGCAGTTCTTC. As protein: CSVEGSGYNEQFF.

V is TRBV10-2 and J is TRBJ2-2; 13 nucleotides align to TRBD2. CDR1 WSHSY and CDR2 SAAADI come from the germline V gene. The CDR3 spans 15 residues. The trim removed 3 bases at V and 6 bases at J, leaving 1 base unmatched. CDR3 sequence reads: CASSDGLAGAGELFF. The CDR3 region has the DNA TGCGCCAGCAGTGACGGACTAGCGGGAGCCGGGGAGCTGTTTTTT.

The V gene is TRBV10-2, the J gene TRBJ2-7; D remains unclear. Germline V lookup: CDR1 WSHSY, CDR2 SAAADI. The length of the CDR3 is 14 residues. V dropped 3 bases and J dropped 2 bases, with 11 bases sitting between them. The CDR3 is CASSDIQLAYEQYF. The DNA of the CDR3 is TGCGCCAGCAGTGACATTCAGCTGGCCTACGAGCAGTACTTC.